This T cell receptor beta chain was captured in a study of cytomegalovirus exposure and HLA in healthy donors (dated by TCRdb to about 2017). About the full investigation: An earlier analysis of around 600 of the donors reported about 250 Gb of sequence data and 117 million unique TCR beta sequences from about 179 million T cells. Among the roughly 400 genotyped donors, around 81% belonged to the genetic ancestry cluster associated with self-reported Caucasian donors. A later analysis re-examined previously published TCR beta repertoires from more than 550 donors and added high-resolution HLA genotyping to investigate patterns of TCR occurrence. The later analysis used no new phenotypic data to find candidate immune exposures, relying instead on TCR beta sequences and their occurrence across donors. Typing coverage differed by locus: A, B, C, DRB1 and DQB1 were typed in about 620-640 donors, DQA1 in approximately 520, DPA1 in some 610, and DPB1 in just under 490. To predict cytomegalovirus infection status, the study combined high-throughput TCR immunosequencing, statistical association of individual TCRs with disease status, and machine learning. Every repertoire in the discovery cohort had been generated on one and the same sequencing platform. Donor age, sex, ethnicity and CMV serostatus were compiled together with the repertoire data. Among 398 genotyped donors of the cohort, an average of about 240,000 unique TCR beta nucleotide sequences were sequenced per donor, approximately 20% of them non-productive. Approximately 330 gigabases of sequencing data and around 80 million unique TCR sequences made up an early release that covered approximately 620 HLA-typed donors. Both class I and class II loci were covered by HLA typing, at four-digit resolution. The study aimed to test whether signatures of past pathogen exposure could be identified by cataloging public T cell receptors. A later genetic analysis used genome-wide SNP genotypes for about 60% of the roughly 670 donors, treating that subset as a discovery cohort. The T cell repertoires of several hundred subjects were profiled by immunosequencing and related to cytomegalovirus serostatus. Roughly five DR-DQ haplotypes were handled as single units for association and clustering because linkage in the cohort was strong. To decide whether each TCR beta V gene segment behaved as functional or pseudogenic, an earlier analysis of some 600 of the donors relied on high-throughput TCR beta sequencing. Along with the 666-subject first cohort, a separate validation cohort of about 110 different subjects was used. General conclusions and limits of the study: Several of the top co-occurrence clusters appeared to be linked to parvovirus B19, influenza, CMV and Epstein-Barr virus, according to a later analysis. In the study, about 150 TCR beta chains were listed as associated with cytomegalovirus. Most TCR sequences were seen in very few donors, while some public TCRs were found in many individuals. In a later analysis, the rate of TCR association differed among HLA loci, with DRB1 alleles having the most associated TCRs and HLA-C alleles having the fewest. Because the 87-base-pair reads could not distinguish some IMGT-functional V segments, including TRBV6-2 and TRBV6-3, those segments were excluded. A later genetic analysis reported fewer N-insertions in productive TCRs among donors in an Asian-associated ancestry cluster than the roughly 690-donor mean. Strong co-occurrence of HLA alleles, especially DR and DQ, made assigning TCR associations to individual alleles difficult. Because counts were too low, more than 15 rarely observed V segments, including chromosome 9 orphons, were excluded from the earlier analysis of several hundred of the donors. In vitro tests confirmed that three of the cytomegalovirus-associated TCR beta chains recognize cytomegalovirus antigens. Correlated functional status among segregating V segments might be attributable to linkage disequilibrium, but an unknown experimental factor could not be ruled out. Roughly uniform sequencing depth across donors was assumed in presence/absence analyses, although this assumption may not hold. Only TCR beta chains were sequenced in this cohort, and the absence of alpha or paired-chain data limited detectable features. The authors suggested that the approach could potentially be generalized to other disease states and immunological phenotypes. A cluster of highly shared sequence variants was judged likely to represent a technical artifact of the sequencing pipeline. The classifier was reported to diagnose cytomegalovirus status with high specificity and sensitivity in both the original cohort and the validation cohort. An earlier analysis of some 590 of the donors showed that most TCR beta V segments appeared in productive rearrangements either about 87% or about 30% of the time, which broadly matched IMGT annotations. CMV serostatus was the only immune exposure information available for the cohort. An association between a missense DCLRE1C variant and V-gene and J-gene trimming of TCR beta chains was found in a later genetic analysis and replicated in an independent cohort. Because some donors lacked HLA typing at each locus, the association tests relied only on the typed subset. A later analysis found that HLA-associated TCR beta chains were more clonally expanded and had lower generation probabilities than equally common non-associated chains. A further reported finding was that TCR beta sequences accurately predicted the HLA-A and HLA-B alleles for most subjects in the first cohort. Most CMV-associated TCR beta chains appeared to be HLA-restricted in a later analysis, and the HLA associations seemed to be driven largely by CMV exposure. Specific HLA alleles were associated with more than 15,000 TCR beta sequences at a false discovery rate of 0.05 in a later analysis.

The cohort was made up of 666 healthy bone marrow donors. At the time of sampling, every cohort member was nominally healthy, though immune exposures that went unrecorded were likely present. The donor was CMV seronegative and belonged to the group of under 400 seronegative cohort members. A peripheral blood sample was provided by each donor, and peripheral blood mononuclear cells were used for TCR beta sequencing. The Qiagen DNeasy Blood Extraction Kit was used to extract genomic DNA from the blood cell samples. To prepare the library, the immunoSEQ multiplex PCR assay was applied. The multiplex PCR relied on a mix of 60 forward primers for TCR Vbeta segments and 13 reverse primers for TCR Jbeta segments. The CDR3 region of rearranged TCR beta genes was amplified from genomic DNA by a multiplex PCR assay. On the Illumina HiSeq System, the amplified TCR beta libraries were sequenced as 87-base-pair reads. The study's own analysis went as follows. Across the roughly 700 repertoires, a later analysis counted roughly 84 million unique TCR beta chains, some 11 million of which were shared by at least two donors. A nearest-neighbor algorithm error-corrected the raw reads and collapsed the reads into unique sequences, merging closely related sequences to remove PCR and sequencing errors. CDR3 sequences were aligned to IMGT reference sequences to assign V, D and J gene segments. For a sequence to be retained, a match of at least six nucleotides to both a V gene segment and a J gene segment was required. A rearrangement was called productive if the CDR3 had no stop codons and remained in frame with V and J, and every other rearrangement was called non-productive. Following IMGT convention, CDR3 was defined as the stretch from the second conserved V-encoded cysteine to the conserved J-encoded phenylalanine. In an earlier analysis of 500 to 650 of the donors, sequences lacking an unambiguous match to a single V gene segment were excluded. In an earlier analysis of a few hundred of the donors, V segments were called functional above 56.7% productive rearrangements and were called segregating when the between-donor standard deviation exceeded 5%. A statistical classification framework was developed to diagnose cytomegalovirus status using the catalog of TCR beta chain sequences. V and J gene assignment, in a later analysis, came from comparing TCR nucleotide sequences with IMGT/GENE-DB human TR gene sequences. In a later analysis, CDR3 sequences and most-parsimonious VDJ recombination scenarios were assigned using the TCRdist pipeline. A later analysis defined each TCR beta chain by its CDR3 amino acid sequence plus V-gene family, and excluded reads lacking a unique V-gene family. In a later analysis, 450 to 600 highly shared, low-generation-probability nucleotide sequences were removed to address suspected cross-contamination and a sequencing artifact. For each public chain, a later analysis derived a clonal expansion index from normalized ranks of inferred template counts within each repertoire. Generation probabilities in a later analysis came from a VDJ recombination model fitted to out-of-frame rearrangements, and those results were checked against IGoR. In a later analysis, TCR-TCR, TCR-HLA and TCR-CMV co-occurrence was scored with hypergeometric tests, and a repertoire-size bias correction was applied to TCR pairs. In a later analysis, false discovery rates were estimated by permuting HLA or CMV assignments 20 times. In a later analysis, co-occurring TCRs were grouped using DBSCAN, with TCRdist sequence similarity added in when clustering inside HLA-allele-positive subsets. Repertoires with fewer than 30,000 or more than 120,000 public chains, plus five repertoires with anomalous nucleotide sharing, were excluded from co-occurrence clustering. Sourced from immuneACCESS, this table was stored by TCRdb with only in-frame sequences that have V and J called. A share of the clones is absent; for the studies checked, an unresolved V gene accounts for under half, and the remainder has no known explanation. V and J calls and clone size come straight from that table; D and trimming were deduced from the DNA. The sample table contains over 150,000 clones; only one count was recorded for around 77% of them. The ten largest clones add up to about 2.8% of the sample.

The CDR3 goes from the cysteine to the phenylalanine over 16 residues. Only CDR3 DNA is held: 48 bases, read in frame from base 1. Clipping removes 3 bases from V and 1 base from J, with 7 as the unmatched junction base count. CDR1 is given as LNHNV and CDR2 as YYDKDF, both from the germline V gene (reference sequence). A note on this clone: What antigen it recognizes has not been identified. Within one base of it there is no much larger clone, and no base qualities were kept.

The sequence joins TRBV15 to TRBJ2-5, and 8 bases in between align with TRBD1. The sequenced sample was PBMCs. This TCR came from a woman in her 30s in good health and CMV-seronegative. CDR3 sequence: CATSRDNQGAQETQYF. The nucleotide sequence is TGTGCCACCAGCAGGGATAATCAGGGGGCCCAAGAGACCCAGTACTTC.